The 17 T cell receptor beta chains below were found in one sample sequenced in a study of regulatory dendritic cells for organ transplantation. Sequencing was performed with immunoSEQ multiplex PCR; in TCRdb, only in-frame clones are kept and a portion is missing. The data show roughly 12,000 clones, roughly 69% seen once. Sorted T cells were CFSE-labeled and cultured 5 days with allogeneic regulatory or mature dendritic cells at 1:10. Antigen specificity for these receptors is unknown. The sequenced sample consisted of naive CD4+ T cells from blood cultured with regulatory dendritic cells. Subset noted: CD45RA+ naive T cells. The receptors stem from a human donor in good health.

The CDR3: CASSSRGGNTQYF. In nucleotides, the CDR3 is TGTGCCAGCAGTTCCCGGGGTGGAAATACGCAGTATTTT. The V and J genes are TRBV2 and TRBJ2-3; possible D gene TRBD2, 5 bases. Trimming removed 5 bases at V and 7 bases at J, with 13 bases between. The CDR3 has 13 amino acids. Germline CDR1 is SNHLY and CDR2 is FYNNEI.

The chain combines TRBV11-3 with TRBJ2-7, with TRBD2 matching over 7 bases. Trimming cost V 3 bases and J 3 bases; bases outside gene matches: 8. CDR1 SGHNT and CDR2 YENEEA come from the germline V gene. The CDR3 extends over 15 amino acids. The CDR3 is CASSLGGNQFYEQYF. The CDR3 DNA follows: TGTGCCAGCAGCTTGGGGGGGAACCAGTTCTACGAGCAGTACTTC.

This clone came up once. The V call is TRBV4-1, the J call TRBJ2-5, with a possible D match to TRBD1 (5 bases). This CDR3 is built from 15 residues. V was clipped by 1 base and J by 1 base, with 10 bases between them. The germline CDR1 and CDR2 sequences are MGHRA and YSYEKL. This chain's CDR3 is CASSQASGPQETQYF. CDR3 DNA: TGCGCCAGCAGCCAAGCTTCAGGGCCCCAAGAGACCCAGTACTTC.

This clone turned up a few times. V gene TRBV7-2 combines with J gene TRBJ2-2; maybe TRBD1 (6 bases). Trimming removed 5 bases at V and 5 bases at J, with 12 bases between. Germline V gene lookup returns CDR1 SGHTA and CDR2 FQGNSA. The CDR3 is made up of 14 amino acids. In nucleotides, the CDR3 is TGTGCCAGCAGCGATTCCCAGGGGACCGGGGAGCTGTTTTTT. Translated, it gives CASSDSQGTGELFF. Supplemented by reference TRBV7-2 and TRBJ2-2, the full variable domain reads GAGVSQSPSNKVTEKGKDVELRCDPISGHTALYWYRQSLGQGLEFLIYFQGNSAPDKSGLPSDRFSAERTGGSVSTLTIQRTQQEDSAVYLCASSDSQGTGELFFGEGSRLTVL.

Only a few counts were recorded for this clone. The chain has TRBV27 and TRBJ1-1; possibly TRBD1 for D (6 bases). This CDR3 has 14 amino acids. Looked up from germline, CDR1 is MNHEY and CDR2 is SMNVEV (reference sequence). Deletions cut 6 bases from V and 4 bases from J, with 15 bases between. CDR3 region: CASRNRVKGTEAFF. CDR3 nucleotide sequence: TGTGCCAGCAGGAACAGGGTCAAGGGCACTGAAGCTTTCTTT.

V gene TRBV6-6 combines with J gene TRBJ1-3; 11 bases fit TRBD1. Germline V gives CDR1 MNHNY, CDR2 SVGAGI (reference sequence). The V segment lost 4 bases and the J segment 2 bases; nucleotides outside the gene matches: 4. The CDR3 contains 16 residues. The CDR3 DNA follows: TGTGCCAGCAGTTCAGGACAGGGGGCAGCTGGAAACACCATATATTTT. It codes for CASSSGQGAAGNTIYF.

This clone was recorded once. The rearrangement links TRBV7-9 to TRBJ1-2; a weak D match, TRBD1 (5 bases). The CDR3 totals 18 residues. V gave up 6 bases and J gave up 2 bases, with 25 bases separating them. In germline, CDR1 is SEHNR, CDR2 FQNEAQ (reference sequence). This chain's CDR3 is CASRTAPRSQATNYGYTF. In DNA form, the CDR3 reads TGTGCCAGCAGGACAGCACCCCGGAGCCAGGCCACAAACTATGGCTACACCTTC.

V usage is TRBV5-5 and J usage is TRBJ1-1, with D tentatively TRBD1 (6 bases). The CDR3 length is 15 residues. Trimming stripped 4 bases from V and 11 bases from J, with 24 bases between. The germline gives CDR1 SGHKS, CDR2 YYEKEE (reference sequence). The CDR3: CASSARTVVPALAFF. For the CDR3, the DNA is TGTGCCAGCAGCGCCCGGACAGTAGTGCCGGCACTGGCTTTCTTT.

The genes are TRBV2 and TRBJ1-3, with TRBD1 matching 8 bases. J gave up 9 bases and V 6 bases, and 10 bases lay outside the gene matches. The CDR3 is 14 amino acids. Germline CDR1 is SNHLY and CDR2 is FYNNEI. The CDR3 DNA reads as TGTGCCAGCAGGTCGGGACAGGCATTATCCACCATATATTTT. It yields the protein CASRSGQALSTIYF.

V usage is TRBV7-9 and J usage is TRBJ1-2, with a possible D match to TRBD1 (6 bases). This CDR3 comprises 16 residues. The V gene's germline CDR1 is SEHNR and CDR2 FQNEAQ (reference sequence). V lost 0 bases and J 0 bases, leaving 11 bases between the germline ends. The CDR3 DNA sequence: TGTGCCAGCAGCTTAGCAGCCTGGACAGCTAACTATGGCTACACCTTC. Amino acid sequence: CASSLAAWTANYGYTF.

This clone came up a few times. V gene TRBV11-3 combines with J gene TRBJ1-1; 7 positions agree with TRBD1. After removal of 3 bases from V and 4 bases from J, the junction contained 8 bases not matched to a gene. Germline lookup yields CDR1 SGHNT and CDR2 YENEEA. The CDR3 is 15 amino acids. The DNA for the CDR3 is TGTGCCAGCAGCTTCTCCGGGACAGCGAGCACTGAAGCTTTCTTT. Translated: CASSFSGTASTEAFF.

V is TRBV7-2 and J is TRBJ1-5, with D unresolved. Germline CDR1 and CDR2: SGHTA and FQGNSA. V shed 6 bases and J shed 0 bases, with 18 bases lying between them. The CDR3 has 17 residues. This CDR3 reads CASSWGGSGFSNQPQHF. The CDR3 DNA reads as TGTGCCAGCAGTTGGGGAGGGTCGGGTTTTAGCAATCAGCCCCAGCATTTT.

The chain combines TRBV9 with TRBJ2-3; 8 bases are shared with TRBD2. The CDR3 has 15 residues. Looked up from germline, CDR1 is SGDLS and CDR2 is YYNGEE. J gave up 2 bases and V 0 bases, and 2 bases lay outside the gene matches. This CDR3 is CASSVEAGATDTQYF. The CDR3 DNA follows: TGTGCCAGCAGCGTAGAAGCGGGGGCCACAGATACGCAGTATTTT.

The chain employs TRBV9 and TRBJ2-5; the D gene is possibly TRBD1 (5 bases). The CDR3 contains 14 residues. Germline V gives CDR1 SGDLS, CDR2 YYNGEE. V was trimmed by 0 bases and J by 3 bases, leaving 9 bases between them. This chain's CDR3 is CASSVDSREETQYF. CDR3 sequence (DNA): TGTGCCAGCAGCGTAGATAGCAGGGAAGAGACCCAGTACTTC. The whole variable domain, filled in from reference TRBV9 and TRBJ2-5, reads DSGVTQTPKHLITATGQRVTLRCSPRSGDLSVYWYQQSLDQGLQFLIQYYNGEERAKGNILERFSAQQFPDLHSELNLSSLELGDSALYFCASSVDSREETQYFGPGTRLLVL.

V usage is TRBV21-1 and J usage is TRBJ1-2; no DNA check was done on the table's D call, TRBD1. TRBV21-1 is noted as a pseudogene. This CDR3 comprises 17 residues. For the CDR3, the DNA is TGTGCCAGCAGGCGAACGACCCCAGGGGAAGTCTTCTATGGCTACACCTTC. Its translation is CASRRTTPGEVFYGYTF.

The V and J genes are TRBV4-3 and TRBJ2-7; 9 bases are a match to TRBD2. The CDR3 is made up of 19 amino acids. V dropped 0 bases and J dropped 3; count of bases not matched to a gene: 15. Germline CDR1 and CDR2: LGHNA and YSLEER. As DNA, the CDR3 is TGCGCCAGCAGCCAAGATCTCCCCGGACTTGGTAGCGGGGGCTACGAGCAGTACTTC. This gives the protein CASSQDLPGLGSGGYEQYF.

The chain links TRBV7-9 to TRBJ2-5; D is perhaps TRBD1 (5 bases). The CDR3 sequence is 11 residues long. V was pared by 7 bases and J by 5 bases, with 8 bases between. The germline V gene has CDR1 SEHNR and CDR2 FQNEAQ (reference sequence). The CDR3 coding sequence is TGTGCCAGCACCCCAGGGGAGACCCAGTACTTC. This sequence encodes CASTPGETQYF.